A selection of T cell receptor beta chains follows, all from one sample in a study of blood T cell repertoires in COVID-19. Profiling relied on immunoSEQ multiplex PCR, and the TCRdb table lists in-frame clones only, not all of them. The sample lists 80,000 to 100,000 clones, about nine tenths occurring once. Sequenced sample: peripheral blood. The receptors shown here come from a woman aged 50 to 60 with active or convalescent COVID-19. CDR3s leave out the opening cysteine and the closing phenylalanine or tryptophan. Rows give clone size only sometimes, using once, few, many, or a class for an expanded clone.

v_call	clone_size	cdr3_aa
TRBV27	NA	ASSFRQGGYQETQY
TRBV7-2	NA	ATAGYSGGATDGELF
TRBV6-5	NA	ASSSRTGGSYEQY
TRBV7-8	NA	ASSAFPLGDRGRATNEKLF
TRBV2	NA	ASPRYMDSDEQY
TRBV7-9	NA	ASSLSIASNEQF
TRBV4-1	NA	ASSQGAGGQSEQY
TRBV5-5	NA	ASSLQQGWNEQF
TRBV6-1	few	ASSESSGGPDTQY
TRBV7-8	NA	ASSARAGQINNEQF
TRBV11-2	NA	ASSLLAGALQETQY
TRBV20-1	medium-sized	SASPPPGTSGGNSYEQY
TRBV5-5	NA	ASSLDLSSYNEQF
TRBV6-2/TRBV6-3	NA	ASSYHEFRELF
TRBV5-5	NA	ASSRAGLSIFGYT
TRBV5-4	NA	ASSSAGTGAEKLF
TRBV11-3	NA	ASSSGTGTPGANVLT
TRBV6-5	NA	ASRAGAISGNTIY
TRBV18	NA	ASSPQGIEQY
TRBV21-1	NA	ASSTDQPGTRGGYGYT
TRBV27	NA	ASSLLGRDYGYT
TRBV5-6	once	ASSAQVGEKLF
TRBV18	NA	ASSLGQGAYEQY